Listed below are T cell receptor beta chains from one sample, sequenced in a study of T cell repertoires in aging, cancer and after chemotherapy. TCRdb re-called the multiplex PCR reads through MiXCR, storing one row per CDR3 protein. The table lists 15,000 to 20,000 distinct CDR3 sequences, roughly 35% of them singletons. The sequencing input was blood. The receptors derive from a human donor with a solid tumor. CDR3s include the opening cysteine and the closing phenylalanine or tryptophan. The D gene is left open where the match is weak. Only some rows state a clone size, as once, few, many or a class for expanded clones.

D: TRBD1
V: TRBV6-1
size: NA
J: TRBJ2-7
DNA: TGTGCCAGCACCGAGGGGGCGGTTAACTACGAGCAGTACTTC
CDR3: CASTEGAVNYEQYF

D: NA
V: TRBV7-2
size: NA
J: TRBJ2-1
DNA: TGTGCCAGCAGCGAACTTGGGAGCTCCTACAATGAGCAGTTCTTC
CDR3: CASSELGSSYNEQFF

D: NA
V: TRBV12-3/TRBV12-4
size: NA
J: TRBJ1-1
DNA: TGTGCCAGCACTTTGGGGGCAGGGACTGAAGCTTTCTTT
CDR3: CASTLGAGTEAFF

D: NA
V: TRBV12-3/TRBV12-4
size: few
J: TRBJ2-3
DNA: TGTGCCAGTAGTTACGGTGGTGGTTCAGATACGCAGTATTTT
CDR3: CASSYGGGSDTQYF

D: NA
V: TRBV19
size: NA
J: TRBJ1-6
DNA: TGTGCCAGTAGTATAGAGCCCCTCGGGACGGCCTCCTATATTTCACCCCTCCACTTT
CDR3: CASSIEPLGTASYISPLHF

D: TRBD2
V: TRBV6-1
size: medium-sized
J: TRBJ2-3
DNA: TGTGCCAGCAGTGAAGTGATTAGCGGGGGGGGCACAGATACGCAGTATTTT
CDR3: CASSEVISGGGTDTQYF

D: TRBD2
V: TRBV20-1
size: once
J: TRBJ2-2
DNA: TGCAGTGCCATTAGCGGGGGGGCCACCGGGGAGCTGTTTTTT
CDR3: CSAISGGATGELFF

D: TRBD1
V: TRBV29-1
size: NA
J: TRBJ1-1
DNA: TGCAGCGTTAAGGGGGCGAACCTGAACACTGAAGCTTTCTTT
CDR3: CSVKGANLNTEAFF

D: TRBD1
V: TRBV18
size: NA
J: TRBJ1-1
DNA: TGTGCCAGCTCACCACCGTCAGGGGGGGTGAACACTGAAGCTTTCTTT
CDR3: CASSPPSGGVNTEAFF

D: TRBD1
V: TRBV27
size: few
J: TRBJ1-1
DNA: TGTGCCAGCAGTTTATCCAAGGGGGCTCCGCACACTGAAGCTTTCTTT
CDR3: CASSLSKGAPHTEAFF

D: NA
V: TRBV6-2/TRBV6-3
size: few
J: TRBJ2-7
DNA: TGTGCCAGCAGTTACTTTGGTCGGCAGACCTACGAGCAGTACTTC
CDR3: CASSYFGRQTYEQYF

D: NA
V: TRBV19
size: medium-sized
J: TRBJ2-2
DNA: TGTGCCAGTAGTCAGGGTAACACCGGGGAGCTGTTTTTT
CDR3: CASSQGNTGELFF

D: NA
V: TRBV27
size: few
J: TRBJ1-4
DNA: TGTGCCAGCAGTGAGACACTTGCAACTAATGAAAAACTGTTTTTT
CDR3: CASSETLATNEKLFF

D: TRBD1
V: TRBV10-3
size: NA
J: TRBJ2-5
DNA: TGTGCCATCAAGGGACAGGGCCAAGAGACCCAGTACTTC
CDR3: CAIKGQGQETQYF

D: NA
V: TRBV5-1
size: few
J: TRBJ1-1
DNA: TGCGCCAGCAGCTTGGCCCCGGACAGTTCGGAAGCTTTCTTT
CDR3: CASSLAPDSSEAFF

D: TRBD1
V: TRBV7-2
size: NA
J: TRBJ1-2
DNA: TGTGCCAGCAGCAACGACAGGGGCAACTATGGCTACACCTTC
CDR3: CASSNDRGNYGYTF

D: NA
V: TRBV30
size: medium-sized
J: TRBJ2-5
DNA: TGTGCCTGGAGTACCAACAGGAAGCAGTACTTC
CDR3: CAWSTNRKQYF

D: NA
V: TRBV7-9
size: NA
J: TRBJ2-4
DNA: TGTGCCAGCAGCGCCACAAGCGGGCGGGAAAACATTCAGTACTTC
CDR3: CASSATSGRENIQYF

D: NA
V: TRBV6-5
size: NA
J: TRBJ2-1
DNA: TGTGCCAGCAGTGCCTCCGTCCATGAGCAGTTCTTC
CDR3: CASSASVHEQFF

D: NA
V: TRBV29-1
size: NA
J: TRBJ1-1
DNA: TGCAGCGTTGGACAGGAACCTCGGGCTTTCTTT
CDR3: CSVGQEPRAFF

D: NA
V: TRBV5-6
size: NA
J: TRBJ2-3
DNA: TGTGCCAGCAGCCCCCTGGGGGCGGGAGTCGGAGCAGATACGCAGTATTTT
CDR3: CASSPLGAGVGADTQYF

D: TRBD2
V: TRBV20-1
size: few
J: TRBJ2-3
DNA: TGCAGTGCTAGAGGTTCACTAGCGGGCCAACTCACAGATACGCAGTATTTT
CDR3: CSARGSLAGQLTDTQYF

D: TRBD2
V: TRBV27
size: NA
J: TRBJ2-2
DNA: TGTGCCAGCAGTAATAGCGGGGAAACCGGGGAGCTGTTTTTT
CDR3: CASSNSGETGELFF

D: NA
V: TRBV19
size: NA
J: TRBJ2-6
DNA: TGTGCCAGTATGAGTCGAAGATCACCTGGGGCCAACGTCCTGACTTTC
CDR3: CASMSRRSPGANVLTF

D: NA
V: TRBV5-5
size: medium-sized
J: TRBJ2-6
DNA: TGTGCCAGCAGCCGCTATGGGGGGACAGGGGCCAACGTCCTGACTTTC
CDR3: CASSRYGGTGANVLTF

D: TRBD2
V: TRBV6-2/TRBV6-3
size: few
J: TRBJ2-7
DNA: TGTGCCAGCAGTTACTCAACCGGACTAGCGGGAGGCTCCTACGAGCAGTACTTC
CDR3: CASSYSTGLAGGSYEQYF

D: NA
V: TRBV24-1
size: NA
J: TRBJ2-2
DNA: TGTGCCACCGGCGTGGGCCTCCCAACCGGGGAGCTGTTTTTT
CDR3: CATGVGLPTGELFF

D: NA
V: TRBV11-1
size: NA
J: TRBJ1-1
DNA: TGTGCCAGCACTCCCCTTGGAGGGTGGACTGAAGCTTTCTTT
CDR3: CASTPLGGWTEAFF

D: TRBD2
V: TRBV11-2
size: medium-sized
J: TRBJ2-3
DNA: TGTGCCAGCAAGATAATCGGACTAGCGGGCACAGATACGCAGTATTTT
CDR3: CASKIIGLAGTDTQYF

D: TRBD2
V: TRBV20-1
size: NA
J: TRBJ2-3
DNA: TGCAGTGCCCCCCGACTAGCGGGCACAGATACGCAGTATTTT
CDR3: CSAPRLAGTDTQYF

D: TRBD1
V: TRBV7-9
size: NA
J: TRBJ1-2
DNA: TGTGCCAGCAGCTTAGGAGGGGGCGACTATGGCTACACCTTC
CDR3: CASSLGGGDYGYTF

D: TRBD2
V: TRBV6-4
size: NA
J: TRBJ2-3
DNA: TGTGCCAGCAGCTACCTAGCGGGGGGGCAAGATACGCAGTATTTT
CDR3: CASSYLAGGQDTQYF

D: NA
V: TRBV6-2/TRBV6-3
size: NA
J: TRBJ1-5
DNA: TGTGCCAGCACCTCAGGTGGCTCTGGCAATCAGCCCCAGCATTTT
CDR3: CASTSGGSGNQPQHF

D: TRBD1
V: TRBV5-1
size: NA
J: TRBJ1-4
DNA: TGCGCCAGCAGCTCCGGGACAGGGGATGAAAAACTGTTTTTT
CDR3: CASSSGTGDEKLFF

D: NA
V: TRBV5-4
size: NA
J: TRBJ1-1
DNA: TGTGCCAGCAGGGGGAGGGGGAACACTGAAGCTTTCTTT
CDR3: CASRGRGNTEAFF

D: TRBD2
V: TRBV6-1
size: NA
J: TRBJ2-1
DNA: TGTGCCACCACACTAGCGGGGGGTGGCAATGAGCAGTTCTTC
CDR3: CATTLAGGGNEQFF

D: NA
V: TRBV12-3/TRBV12-4
size: NA
J: TRBJ2-1
DNA: TGTGCCAGCAGTCTCCAAACTAGAGGGGTAAAGCAGTTCTTC
CDR3: CASSLQTRGVKQFF

D: NA
V: TRBV12-3/TRBV12-4
size: NA
J: TRBJ2-3
DNA: TGTGCCAGCAGTGGACCCACCGCTCTAGATACGCAGTATTTT
CDR3: CASSGPTALDTQYF

D: NA
V: TRBV10-1
size: NA
J: TRBJ2-2
DNA: TGCGCCAGCACATATCACAAGAACACCGGGGAGCTGTTTTTT
CDR3: CASTYHKNTGELFF

D: TRBD2
V: TRBV27
size: NA
J: TRBJ2-1
DNA: TGTGCCACCAAAGCGGGAGTATCCTACAATGAGCAGTTCTTC
CDR3: CATKAGVSYNEQFF

D: TRBD1
V: TRBV6-1
size: NA
J: TRBJ2-1
DNA: TGTGCCAGCAGCTACGACAGGGGGACCTACAATGAGCAGTTCTTC
CDR3: CASSYDRGTYNEQFF